Listed below are T cell receptor beta chains from one sample, sequenced in a study of T cell repertoires in cytomegalovirus infection. TCRdb processed the reads anew with MiXCR; each CDR3 protein has one entry. The sample contains 85,000 to 120,000 distinct CDR3 sequences, approximately 15% of which appear only once. The sequenced sample was PBMCs. The source is a human donor in good health (CMV status not recorded). Some clones in this sample may be carry-over from other donors' samples. CDR3s include the opening cysteine and the closing phenylalanine or tryptophan. The order of the fields is CDR3 DNA, CDR3 protein, V gene, clone size, J gene, D gene. The D gene is left open where the match is weak. Only part of the rows carry a size: once, few, many, or a class if the clone is expanded.

DNA: TGTGCCAGCAGCTTTCAGGGGAACCTCAATCAGCCCCAGCATTTT; CDR3: CASSFQGNLNQPQHF; V: TRBV7-2; size: few; J: TRBJ1-5; D: NA
DNA: TGTGCCAGCAGCTTAGAAGGGGTAGATACGCAGTATTTT; CDR3: CASSLEGVDTQYF; V: TRBV7-2; size: NA; J: TRBJ2-3; D: NA
DNA: TGTGCCAGCAGCTTAGCCCCGGCAAAAGAAGAGACCCAGTACTTC; CDR3: CASSLAPAKEETQYF; V: TRBV7-8; size: many; J: TRBJ2-5; D: NA
DNA: TGTGCCACCAGCAGAGATCCGGCGGGAAGGAGGGACCAGTACTTC; CDR3: CATSRDPAGRRDQYF; V: TRBV15; size: NA; J: TRBJ2-5; D: NA
DNA: TGTGCCAGCAGCCCGGCTAGCGGGAGCTACGAGCAGTACTTC; CDR3: CASSPASGSYEQYF; V: TRBV7-8; size: few; J: TRBJ2-7; D: TRBD2
DNA: TGTGCCAGCAGTCCGGGACAGTTCCCCCCTACAGATACGCAGTATTTT; CDR3: CASSPGQFPPTDTQYF; V: TRBV28; size: many; J: TRBJ2-3; D: TRBD1
DNA: TGTGCCAGCAGCCTCGACAGAAGCACTGAAGCTTTCTTT; CDR3: CASSLDRSTEAFF; V: TRBV12-3/TRBV12-4; size: many; J: TRBJ1-1; D: NA
DNA: TGTGCCAGCAGCTTGGCAGAACCAGATACGCAGTATTTT; CDR3: CASSLAEPDTQYF; V: TRBV7-2; size: many; J: TRBJ2-3; D: NA
DNA: TGTGCCAGCAGCTTGCGGCAGGGGCTAAACAATGAGCAGTTCTTC; CDR3: CASSLRQGLNNEQFF; V: TRBV7-2; size: many; J: TRBJ2-1; D: NA
DNA: TGCAGTGCTAGAGTCTTGTGGGGCTCCTACAATGAGCAGTTCTTC; CDR3: CSARVLWGSYNEQFF; V: TRBV20-1; size: few; J: TRBJ2-1; D: NA
DNA: TGTGCCAGCAAAAAAACAGGGAACTATGGCTACACCTTC; CDR3: CASKKTGNYGYTF; V: TRBV7-2; size: many; J: TRBJ1-2; D: NA
DNA: TGTGCCAGCAGCTTAAAGTCGAACAGGGGCGGCCCAGGTACTGAAGCTTTCTTT; CDR3: CASSLKSNRGGPGTEAFF; V: TRBV7-3; size: many; J: TRBJ1-1; D: TRBD1
DNA: TGTGCCAGCAGTTTACGCAGCTCTGGAAACACCATATATTTT; CDR3: CASSLRSSGNTIYF; V: TRBV28; size: many; J: TRBJ1-3; D: NA
DNA: TGCGCCAGCAGCTTGACCGGGACAGGGGACACTGAAGCTTTCTTT; CDR3: CASSLTGTGDTEAFF; V: TRBV5-1; size: NA; J: TRBJ1-1; D: TRBD1
DNA: TGTGCCAGCAGCTCGACGGCGACAGGGTACGAGCAGTACTTC; CDR3: CASSSTATGYEQYF; V: TRBV7-6; size: many; J: TRBJ2-7; D: TRBD1
DNA: TGCAGCGTTGGGGCAGGGAACACTGAAGCTTTCTTT; CDR3: CSVGAGNTEAFF; V: TRBV29-1; size: NA; J: TRBJ1-1; D: NA
DNA: TGTGCCACCAGCAGAGATAGGTCGGGAATCACAGATACGCAGTATTTT; CDR3: CATSRDRSGITDTQYF; V: TRBV15; size: few; J: TRBJ2-3; D: NA
DNA: TGCGCCAGCAGCCAAGTCCCCCGCTTTCTAGTAGAAGATACGCAGTATTTT; CDR3: CASSQVPRFLVEDTQYF; V: TRBV4-1; size: many; J: TRBJ2-3; D: NA
DNA: TGTGCCAGCAGTCCCATACGGAGTAGGCCGGGACGGTCTACTAACTATGGCTACACCTTC; CDR3: CASSPIRSRPGRSTNYGYTF; V: TRBV7-8; size: many; J: TRBJ1-2; D: NA
DNA: TGTGCCAGCAGCTCCCGCGGCGGGGGGGCCGAGCAGTACTTC; CDR3: CASSSRGGGAEQYF; V: TRBV7-2; size: many; J: TRBJ2-7; D: TRBD2
DNA: TGTGCCAGCAGTTACCGGCGGGAGGTCGATACGCAGTATTTT; CDR3: CASSYRREVDTQYF; V: TRBV6-2/TRBV6-3; size: many; J: TRBJ2-3; D: TRBD2
DNA: TGTGCCAGCAGTTTAGGAGGGGCTAATGAGCAGTTCTTC; CDR3: CASSLGGANEQFF; V: TRBV12-3/TRBV12-4; size: NA; J: TRBJ2-1; D: NA
DNA: TGTGCCAGCAGCTTAACGGGACAGGGTACGGCAGATACGCAGTATTTT; CDR3: CASSLTGQGTADTQYF; V: TRBV7-6; size: medium-sized; J: TRBJ2-3; D: TRBD1
DNA: TGTGCCAGCAGTGAAGAGGGAGGCGCTACGCAGTATTTT; CDR3: CASSEEGGATQYF; V: TRBV2; size: NA; J: TRBJ2-3; D: NA
DNA: TGTGCCACGCGTCCTAGCGCCAGCACAGATACGCAGTATTTT; CDR3: CATRPSASTDTQYF; V: TRBV10-3; size: NA; J: TRBJ2-3; D: NA
DNA: TGTGCCAGCAGCTTACGGGCGGGGATTAGCGAGAACACTGAAGCTTTCTTT; CDR3: CASSLRAGISENTEAFF; V: TRBV11-1; size: NA; J: TRBJ1-1; D: NA
DNA: TGTGCCAGCAGCTTAGTCAGCACAGATACGCAGTATTTT; CDR3: CASSLVSTDTQYF; V: TRBV7-2; size: many; J: TRBJ2-3; D: NA
DNA: TGTGCCAGCAGCTCTATGACTAGCGGATCCTACAATGAGCAGTTCTTC; CDR3: CASSSMTSGSYNEQFF; V: TRBV7-2; size: many; J: TRBJ2-1; D: TRBD2
DNA: TGTGCCAGCAGTCGGACAGTGAGCTCCTACGAGCAGTACTTC; CDR3: CASSRTVSSYEQYF; V: TRBV6-1; size: few; J: TRBJ2-7; D: NA
DNA: TGTGCCAGCAGCCTGTCGAGCACTGAAGCTTTCTTT; CDR3: CASSLSSTEAFF; V: TRBV28; size: many; J: TRBJ1-1; D: NA
DNA: TGTGCCAGCAGATCGGACAGCCAGGAGCAGTTCTTC; CDR3: CASRSDSQEQFF; V: TRBV6-2/TRBV6-3; size: few; J: TRBJ2-1; D: NA
DNA: TGTGCCATCTGTGAATTGAGGGGCTCCTACGAGCAGTACTTC; CDR3: CAICELRGSYEQYF; V: TRBV10-3; size: NA; J: TRBJ2-7; D: NA
DNA: TGTGCCAGCAGTTACTCCTTTCAGGAACAGGGTTTTTGGAATGAGCAGTTCTTC; CDR3: CASSYSFQEQGFWNEQFF; V: TRBV6-2/TRBV6-3; size: few; J: TRBJ2-1; D: NA
DNA: TGTGCCAGCAAAAAAGGTAGCGGGGGGCCCTACGAGCAGTACTTC; CDR3: CASKKGSGGPYEQYF; V: TRBV6-2/TRBV6-3; size: NA; J: TRBJ2-7; D: TRBD2
DNA: TGCGCCATCCACCGAGGAGGGGTTAGCACAGATACGCAGTATTTT; CDR3: CAIHRGGVSTDTQYF; V: TRBV23-1; size: few; J: TRBJ2-3; D: NA
DNA: TGTGCCAGCAGCCGGGACAGGGGATCTGAAGCTTTCTTT; CDR3: CASSRDRGSEAFF; V: TRBV19; size: many; J: TRBJ1-1; D: TRBD1
DNA: TGTGCCAGCAGCACCGCGACAGTGGGTACAGATACGCAGTATTTT; CDR3: CASSTATVGTDTQYF; V: TRBV12-3/TRBV12-4; size: once; J: TRBJ2-3; D: NA
DNA: TGTGCCAGCAGCACCTCCGGATTGGGAGAAGCCGGGGAGCTGTTTTTT; CDR3: CASSTSGLGEAGELFF; V: TRBV7-2; size: many; J: TRBJ2-2; D: NA
DNA: TGTGCCAGCAACCCGGTGACCGACACTGAAGCTTTCTTT; CDR3: CASNPVTDTEAFF; V: TRBV2; size: NA; J: TRBJ1-1; D: NA
DNA: TGTGCCAGCAGCTTTCGCCGTAGGTGGCCGGGGACTGAAGCTTTCTTT; CDR3: CASSFRRRWPGTEAFF; V: TRBV5-6; size: NA; J: TRBJ1-1; D: NA
DNA: TGTGCCCCCGCGGAGGAGATTAACAATCAGCCCCAGCATTTT; CDR3: CAPAEEINNQPQHF; V: TRBV19; size: many; J: TRBJ1-5; D: NA
DNA: TGTGCCAGCACCTCGCTCGACAGGGGGCTAATGGGCTACACCTTC; CDR3: CASTSLDRGLMGYTF; V: TRBV7-9; size: many; J: TRBJ1-2; D: TRBD1
DNA: TGTGCCAGCACCCTCCGGGGGACGGGGACCGGGGAGCTGTTTTTT; CDR3: CASTLRGTGTGELFF; V: TRBV3-1; size: NA; J: TRBJ2-2; D: NA
DNA: TGTGCCAGCAGCTCCCAGGGGGGTTACGGCACAGATACGCAGTATTTT; CDR3: CASSSQGGYGTDTQYF; V: TRBV11-2; size: many; J: TRBJ2-3; D: NA
DNA: TGCAGCGCGTTCGGGGACAGTTCGAACACCGGGGAGCTGTTTTTT; CDR3: CSAFGDSSNTGELFF; V: TRBV29-1; size: many; J: TRBJ2-2; D: TRBD1